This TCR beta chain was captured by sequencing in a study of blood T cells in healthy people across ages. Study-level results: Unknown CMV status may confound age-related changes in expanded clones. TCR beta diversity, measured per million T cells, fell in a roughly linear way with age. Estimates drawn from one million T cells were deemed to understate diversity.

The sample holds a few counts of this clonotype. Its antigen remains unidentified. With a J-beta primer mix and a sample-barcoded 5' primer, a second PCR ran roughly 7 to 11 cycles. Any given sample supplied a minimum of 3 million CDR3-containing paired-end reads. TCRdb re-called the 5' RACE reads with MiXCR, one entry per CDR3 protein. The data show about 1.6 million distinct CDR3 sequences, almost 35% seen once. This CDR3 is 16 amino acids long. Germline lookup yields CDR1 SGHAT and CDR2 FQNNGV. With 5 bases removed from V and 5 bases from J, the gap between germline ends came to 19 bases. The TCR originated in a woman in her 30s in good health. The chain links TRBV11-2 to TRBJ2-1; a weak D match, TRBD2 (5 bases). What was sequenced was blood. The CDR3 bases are TGTGCCAGCAGCCAGCGGCGCGACTCTATTCACAATGAGCAGTTCTTC. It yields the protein CASSQRRDSIHNEQFF. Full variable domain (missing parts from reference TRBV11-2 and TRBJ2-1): EAGVAQSPRYKIIEKRQSVAFWCNPISGHATLYWYQQILGQGPKLLIQFQNNGVVDDSQLPKDRFSAERLKGVDSTLKIQPAKLEDSAVYLCASSQRRDSIHNEQFFGPGTRLTVL.